This T cell receptor (beta chain) is drawn from a study of blood T cell repertoires in COVID-19. Study background: Nucleic acid was either cDNA or gDNA, and it came from T cells, B-cell-depleted T cells, or PBMCs.

The protocol was immunoSEQ multiplex PCR, while the TCRdb copy is restricted to in-frame clones and leaves out a portion. The repertoire consists of 91,000 or so clones, with 80% to 90% occurring once and the leading ten covering about 16%. The CDR3 totals 14 residues. The receptor's source is a human donor in a cohort sampled during active COVID-19. The gene calls are TRBV1 and TRBJ2-1; the D call TRBD2 from the table was never checked on the DNA. TRBV1 is shown as a pseudogene. Material for sequencing was peripheral blood. The CDR3 DNA reads as TGCACCAGCCGTGCTAGCGGGAGGTGTAATGAGCAGTTCTTC. Its translation: CTSRASGRCNEQFF.